The 8 T cell receptor beta chains presented below share a single source sample, sequenced in a study of CD8+ T cells in alopecia areata (dated by TCRdb to the late 2010s). Libraries were built with the immunoSEQ multiplex PCR assay. RNA was extracted from all samples and reverse transcribed into cDNA, which served as template for TCR sequencing. The clones in this table, taken by TCRdb from immuneACCESS, are in-frame only. Not every clone is retained; where verified, under half of the shortfall comes from an unresolved V gene, and the cause of the rest is unknown. The sample table records approximately 150,000 clones; more than 45% of these occur just once. The top ten hold more than 6.5% of the sample. The material sequenced was CD4+ T cells sorted from blood. The receptors come from a human donor with alopecia areata.

This clone has a count of ten or more. The genes are TRBV30 and TRBJ1-2; 8 bases align to TRBD1. V dropped 7 bases and J dropped 9; count of bases not matched to a gene: 7. The CDR3 is 11 residues long. Germline assignment: CDR1 GTSNPN and CDR2 SVGIG (reference sequence). The CDR3 sequence: CASDRGGSYTF. CDR3 nucleotide sequence: TGTGCCTCCGACAGGGGAGGCAGCTACACCTTC.

The V gene is TRBV5-1, the J gene TRBJ1-1, with 8 nucleotides matching TRBD1. Per germline, CDR1 SGHRS and CDR2 YFSETQ. This CDR3 has 16 amino acids. V was clipped by 4 bases and J by 4 bases; unmatched bases: 12. CDR3 amino acids: CASSPETGVSLTEAFF. The DNA of the CDR3 is TGCGCCAGCAGCCCGGAGACAGGGGTATCGCTCACTGAAGCTTTCTTT.

The CDR3 DNA sequence: TGTGCCAGCACCGGTGGGGGGATGGGCAATCAGCCCCAGCATTTT. Protein sequence: CASTGGGMGNQPQHF. J is TRBJ1-5 and V is TRBV6-1; tentatively, D is TRBD1 (5 bases). Trimming removed 7 bases at V and 2 bases at J, with 15 bases between. CDR1 MNHNS and CDR2 SASEGT come from the germline V gene. This CDR3 comprises 15 residues.

The V and J genes are TRBV9 and TRBJ2-7, with TRBD1 identical over 7 bases. CDR3 length equals 13 residues. V was pared by 0 bases and J by 3 bases, with 0 bases of the junction left unmatched. Germline assignment: CDR1 SGDLS and CDR2 YYNGEE. The CDR3 loop is CASSVGDSYEQYF. The CDR3 DNA reads TGTGCCAGCAGCGTAGGGGACAGCTACGAGCAGTACTTC.

There are a few counts of this clone. The chain has TRBV29-1 and TRBJ2-1, with D perhaps matching TRBD2 (6 bases). CDR3 length equals 15 residues. Germline V CDR1 and CDR2: SQVTM, ANQGSEA. V lost 5 bases and J lost 4, with 18 bases in between. The CDR3 DNA reads TGCAGCGTTTTACGTAAATCGCGGGGATACAATGAGCAGTTCTTC. Translating gives CSVLRKSRGYNEQFF.

The chain carries TRBV27 and TRBJ1-5; D unresolved. Germline lookup yields CDR1 MNHEY and CDR2 SMNVEV (reference sequence). Trimming removed 1 base at V and 5 bases at J, with 12 bases between. The CDR3 length is 15 residues. CDR3 nucleotide sequence: TGTGCCAGCAGTTTATGGTCCAGCTCCGATCAGCCCCAGCATTTT. Translation: CASSLWSSSDQPQHF.

This rearrangement joins TRBV30 to TRBJ2-1, with D possibly matching TRBD1 (5 bases). V was cut by 3 bases and J by 8 bases, with 11 bases left in between. This CDR3 has 12 amino acids. Germline lookup yields CDR1 GTSNPN and CDR2 SVGIG (reference sequence). In nucleotides, the CDR3 is TGTGCCTGGAGCACCGACAGCTATGAGCAGTTCTTC. It encodes CAWSTDSYEQFF.

This chain links TRBV18 with TRBJ2-1; D not resolved. Looked up from germline, CDR1 is KGHSH and CDR2 is LQKENI. Trimming removed 3 bases from V and 6 bases from J, with 3 bases in between. CDR3 length: 11 amino acids. In nucleotides, the CDR3 is TGTGCCAGCTCACCTCGCAATGAGCAGTTCTTC. Translating gives CASSPRNEQFF.